The present T cell receptor (beta chain) was sequenced within a study of shared clonotypes between healthy human individuals. About this clone itself: Its matching antigen is unknown.

Repertoires were generated with immunoSEQ multiplex PCR, while TCRdb's copy carries only in-frame clones and drops some. The sample shows about 520,000 clones, roughly 95% of them seen only once. V shed 6 bases and J shed 0 bases, with 14 bases lying between them. The CDR3 contains 15 residues. CDR1 is MNHNY, CDR2 SVGAGI, per germline (reference sequence). Points from the study as a whole: Between a handful of donors, naive CD4 clonotypes were shared at a level of around 4.9%.

The clonotype comes from a young woman in good health. Material: naive CD4+ T cells sorted from blood. The subset denotes: CD45RA+ positively selected. V gene TRBV6-6 combines with J gene TRBJ1-2; no firm D call. In nucleotides, the CDR3 is TGTGCCAGCAGCCCCCATAACAGCGCTAACTATGGCTACACCTTC. This translates into CASSPHNSANYGYTF.